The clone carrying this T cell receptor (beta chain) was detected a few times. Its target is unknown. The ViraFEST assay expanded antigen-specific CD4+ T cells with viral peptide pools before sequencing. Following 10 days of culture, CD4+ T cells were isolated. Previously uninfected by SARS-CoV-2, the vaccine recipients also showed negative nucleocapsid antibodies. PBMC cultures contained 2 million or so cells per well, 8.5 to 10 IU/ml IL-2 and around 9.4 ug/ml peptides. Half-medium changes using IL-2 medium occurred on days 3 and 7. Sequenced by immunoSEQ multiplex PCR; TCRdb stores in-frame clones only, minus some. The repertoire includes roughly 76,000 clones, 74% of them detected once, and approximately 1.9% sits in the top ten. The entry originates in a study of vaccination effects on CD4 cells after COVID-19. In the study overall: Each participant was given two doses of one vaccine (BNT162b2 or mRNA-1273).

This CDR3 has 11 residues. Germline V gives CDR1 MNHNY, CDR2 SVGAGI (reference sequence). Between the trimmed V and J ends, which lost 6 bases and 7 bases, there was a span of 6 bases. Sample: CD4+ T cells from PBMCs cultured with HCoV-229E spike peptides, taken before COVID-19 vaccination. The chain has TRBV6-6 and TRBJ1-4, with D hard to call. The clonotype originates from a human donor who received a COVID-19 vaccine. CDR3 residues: CASSATEKLFF. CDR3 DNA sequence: TGTGCCAGCAGCGCCACTGAAAAACTGTTTTTT.